Listed below are T cell receptor beta chains from one sample, sequenced in a study of T cells in Graves' hyperthyroidism and ophthalmopathy. Each CDR3 protein is one row after TCRdb ran MiXCR on the multiplex PCR reads. The data show 700,000 or so distinct CDR3 sequences, about 14% seen once. The material sequenced was blood. These receptors were obtained from a woman aged 45-65 years with Graves' ophthalmopathy. The CDR3 runs from the conserved cysteine through the conserved F or W. A D gene is named only where the DNA matches it firmly. Not every row has a clone size; where given, it reads once, few, many or a size class.

D gene,clone size,J gene,V gene,CDR3 protein,CDR3 DNA
-,many,TRBJ1-2,TRBV3-1,CASSQVGAHGYTF,TGTGCCAGCAGCCAAGTGGGGGCGCACGGCTACACCTTC
TRBD1,-,TRBJ2-1,TRBV12-3/TRBV12-4,CASSSGQGNNEQFF,TGTGCCAGCAGCTCGGGACAGGGAAACAATGAGCAGTTCTTC
-,-,TRBJ2-3,TRBV7-9,CASSLLRRLSTDTQYF,TGTGCCAGCAGCTTACTTCGGAGACTTAGCACAGATACGCAGTATTTT
-,many,TRBJ2-5,TRBV20-1,CSASPEAGAETQYF,TGCAGTGCTAGCCCCGAGGCCGGGGCTGAGACCCAGTACTTC
-,few,TRBJ2-1,TRBV4-3,CASSQEDHIYNEQFF,TGCGCCAGCAGCCAAGAGGACCACATATACAATGAGCAGTTCTTC
-,few,TRBJ1-5,TRBV19,CASSIDHRYSNQPQHF,TGTGCCAGTAGTATAGATCACAGATATAGCAATCAGCCCCAGCATTTT
-,-,TRBJ1-3,TRBV13,CASSFGQKSSGNTIYF,TGTGCCAGCAGCTTTGGGCAGAAGAGCTCTGGAAACACCATATATTTT
TRBD2,many,TRBJ2-2,TRBV24-1,CATSDPLAGNTGELFF,TGTGCCACCAGTGATCCACTAGCGGGGAACACCGGGGAGCTGTTTTTT
TRBD2,-,TRBJ2-3,TRBV27,CAGSFGGSTPDTQYF,TGTGCCGGCAGTTTTGGCGGGAGTACCCCAGATACGCAGTATTTT
-,-,TRBJ2-2,TRBV25-1,CASSGMNTGELFF,TGTGCCAGCAGCGGGATGAACACCGGGGAGCTGTTTTTT
-,many,TRBJ2-7,TRBV6-1,CASRTGLGSSYEQYF,TGTGCCAGCAGAACAGGGCTGGGGTCCTCCTACGAGCAGTACTTC
-,-,TRBJ2-4,TRBV4-3,CASSQYTGLAKNIQYF,TGCGCCAGCAGCCAATACACAGGGCTAGCCAAAAACATTCAGTACTTC
-,many,TRBJ2-2,TRBV3-1,CASSQDFPRLNPGELFF,TGTGCCAGCAGCCAAGATTTCCCCCGACTGAATCCCGGGGAGCTGTTTTTT
TRBD2,many,TRBJ2-1,TRBV7-2,CASSNTLAGGRHNEQFF,TGTGCCAGCAGCAACACCCTAGCGGGAGGGCGTCACAATGAGCAGTTCTTC
-,-,TRBJ1-1,TRBV7-2,CASGSMPGGLNTEAFF,TGTGCCAGCGGCTCTATGCCGGGGGGCCTGAACACTGAAGCTTTCTTT
TRBD2,many,TRBJ2-1,TRBV28,CASSWTSGRLLNEQFF,TGTGCCAGCAGTTGGACTAGCGGGAGGCTTTTAAATGAGCAGTTCTTC
TRBD2,many,TRBJ2-1,TRBV27,CASSPLKAGGLYNEQFF,TGTGCCAGCAGTCCCTTAAAAGCGGGAGGTCTCTACAATGAGCAGTTCTTC
-,many,TRBJ1-1,TRBV20-1,CSARGTTGIINTEAFF,TGCAGTGCTAGAGGCACAACAGGGATTATTAACACTGAAGCTTTCTTT
-,many,TRBJ1-1,TRBV28,CASSLQDALNTEAFF,TGTGCCAGCAGTTTACAGGACGCTTTGAACACTGAAGCTTTCTTT
-,many,TRBJ1-1,TRBV5-1,CASSLRGANTEAFF,TGCGCCAGCAGCTTGCGGGGGGCGAACACTGAAGCTTTCTTT
-,many,TRBJ1-5,TRBV28,CASSPTGFNQPQHF,TGTGCCAGCAGCCCTACAGGGTTTAATCAGCCCCAGCATTTT
-,many,TRBJ1-2,TRBV28,CASSGSPNYGYTF,TGTGCCAGCAGCGGCAGCCCTAACTATGGCTACACCTTC
TRBD2,few,TRBJ2-1,TRBV5-1,CASSGGLTSGRHNEQFF,TGCGCCAGCAGCGGGGGGCTTACTAGCGGGAGGCACAATGAGCAGTTCTTC
TRBD1,few,TRBJ1-1,TRBV12-3/TRBV12-4,CASSPGQVVLF,TGTGCCAGCAGTCCGGGACAGGTAGTTCTCTTT
TRBD1,few,TRBJ2-3,TRBV28,CAGSLQGAHVDTQYF,TGTGCCGGCAGTCTACAGGGGGCGCATGTAGATACGCAGTATTTT
-,many,TRBJ2-3,TRBV18,CASSPGIADTQYF,TGTGCCAGCTCACCAGGGATAGCAGATACGCAGTATTTT
TRBD2,few,TRBJ2-3,TRBV7-2,CASSLISGGWDTQYF,TGTGCCAGCAGCTTAATTTCGGGGGGTTGGGATACGCAGTATTTT
-,-,TRBJ2-1,TRBV29-1,CSVAIVGPDEQFF,TGCAGCGTTGCGATAGTAGGTCCGGATGAGCAGTTCTTC
-,few,TRBJ1-4,TRBV19,CASSMVTEKLFF,TGTGCCAGTAGTATGGTGACGGAAAAACTGTTTTTT
-,-,TRBJ2-3,TRBV20-1,CSVRAVPADTQYF,TGCAGTGTCCGCGCAGTGCCCGCAGATACGCAGTATTTT
-,many,TRBJ1-2,TRBV28,CASTPRATSNYGYTF,TGTGCCAGCACCCCGAGGGCAACCTCTAACTATGGCTACACCTTC
-,many,TRBJ2-3,TRBV10-3,CAIEASAGTDTQYF,TGTGCCATCGAGGCCTCGGCGGGAACAGATACGCAGTATTTT
-,few,TRBJ1-6,TRBV6-1,CASSPRGQTNSPLHF,TGTGCCAGCAGTCCCCGCGGACAAACTAATTCACCCCTCCACTTT
TRBD1,many,TRBJ2-1,TRBV2,CASSYGQGAYNEQFF,TGTGCCAGCAGTTATGGACAGGGGGCCTACAATGAGCAGTTCTTC
-,many,TRBJ2-3,TRBV7-2,CASGGTTDTQYF,TGTGCCAGCGGGGGAACCACAGATACGCAGTATTTT
-,many,TRBJ2-1,TRBV3-1,CASSTQTGTEQFF,TGTGCCAGCAGCACCCAGACAGGAACTGAGCAGTTCTTC
-,many,TRBJ2-1,TRBV28,CASSLGLTLLKDEQFF,TGTGCCAGCAGTTTAGGGCTCACCCTACTTAAGGATGAGCAGTTCTTC
-,many,TRBJ2-3,TRBV11-2,CASSLASVSTDTQYF,TGTGCCAGCAGCTTAGCGTCTGTTAGCACAGATACGCAGTATTTT
TRBD2,many,TRBJ2-1,TRBV9,CASSVARTSGLYEQFF,TGTGCCAGCAGCGTAGCTAGGACTAGCGGGCTATATGAGCAGTTCTTC
-,few,TRBJ2-7,TRBV9,CASSVVGGEQYF,TGTGCCAGCAGCGTAGTTGGGGGCGAGCAGTACTTC
-,-,TRBJ1-6,TRBV27,CASSLLGGSPLHF,TGTGCCAGCAGTTTATTGGGGGGCTCACCCCTCCACTTT
TRBD2,few,TRBJ2-7,TRBV9,CASSPEAGVNEQYF,TGTGCCAGCAGCCCGGAAGCGGGAGTCAACGAGCAGTACTTC
TRBD1,few,TRBJ1-1,TRBV18,CASSPYLQGDMNTEAFF,TGTGCCAGCTCACCATACTTGCAGGGGGATATGAACACTGAAGCTTTCTTT
-,-,TRBJ1-5,TRBV5-1,CASSLSENQPQHF,TGCGCCAGCAGCTTGTCTGAGAATCAGCCCCAGCATTTT
-,many,TRBJ2-1,TRBV6-2/TRBV6-3,CATTTLGYQFF,TGTGCCACCACGACATTGGGGTACCAGTTCTTC
-,-,TRBJ1-5,TRBV11-1,CASSFWIGGWPHYSNQPQHF,TGTGCCAGCAGCTTTTGGATTGGGGGATGGCCACATTATAGCAATCAGCCCCAGCATTTT
TRBD2,many,TRBJ2-1,TRBV11-2,CASSLRLAVNEQFF,TGTGCCAGCAGCCTCCGACTAGCTGTCAATGAGCAGTTCTTC
-,few,TRBJ2-7,TRBV5-1,CASSPNAAETYEQYF,TGCGCCAGCAGTCCTAACGCGGCCGAAACCTACGAGCAGTACTTC
TRBD1,-,TRBJ2-2,TRBV19,CASSMTGSGTGELFF,TGTGCCAGTAGTATGACAGGGTCGGGCACCGGGGAGCTGTTTTTT
-,-,TRBJ1-1,TRBV18,CASSRGATEAFF,TGTGCCAGCTCACGGGGGGCCACTGAAGCTTTCTTT
TRBD1,many,TRBJ2-2,TRBV29-1,CSVAPDRVNTGELFF,TGCAGCGTTGCCCCGGACAGGGTAAACACCGGGGAGCTGTTTTTT
-,few,TRBJ2-1,TRBV5-6,CASRTGTYNEQFF,TGTGCCAGCAGGACGGGGACCTACAATGAGCAGTTCTTC